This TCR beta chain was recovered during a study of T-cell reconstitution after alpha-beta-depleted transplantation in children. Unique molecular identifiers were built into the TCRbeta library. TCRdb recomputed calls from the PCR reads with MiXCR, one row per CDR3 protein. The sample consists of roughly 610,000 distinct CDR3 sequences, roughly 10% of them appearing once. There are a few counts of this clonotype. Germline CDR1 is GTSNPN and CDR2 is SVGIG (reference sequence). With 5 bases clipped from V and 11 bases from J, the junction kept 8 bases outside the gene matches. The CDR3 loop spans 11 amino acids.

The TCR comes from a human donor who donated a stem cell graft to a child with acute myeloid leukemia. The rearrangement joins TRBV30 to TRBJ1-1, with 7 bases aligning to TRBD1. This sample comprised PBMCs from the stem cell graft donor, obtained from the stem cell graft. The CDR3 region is CAWGDRAGAFF. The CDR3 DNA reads TGTGCCTGGGGGGACAGAGCCGGGGCTTTCTTT.